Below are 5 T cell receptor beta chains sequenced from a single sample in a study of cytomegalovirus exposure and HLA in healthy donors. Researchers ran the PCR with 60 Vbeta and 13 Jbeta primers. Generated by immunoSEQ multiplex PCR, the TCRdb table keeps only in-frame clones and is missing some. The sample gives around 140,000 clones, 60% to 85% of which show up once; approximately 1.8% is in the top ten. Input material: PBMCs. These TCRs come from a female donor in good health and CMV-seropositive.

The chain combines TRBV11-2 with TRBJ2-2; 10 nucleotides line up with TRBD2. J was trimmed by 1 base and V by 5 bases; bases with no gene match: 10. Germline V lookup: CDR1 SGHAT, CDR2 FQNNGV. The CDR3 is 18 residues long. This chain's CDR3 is CASSQSHGLAENTGELFF. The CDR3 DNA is TGTGCCAGCAGCCAAAGCCACGGACTAGCGGAGAACACCGGGGAGCTGTTTTTT. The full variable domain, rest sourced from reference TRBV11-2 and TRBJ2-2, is EAGVAQSPRYKIIEKRQSVAFWCNPISGHATLYWYQQILGQGPKLLIQFQNNGVVDDSQLPKDRFSAERLKGVDSTLKIQPAKLEDSAVYLCASSQSHGLAENTGELFFGEGSRLTVL.

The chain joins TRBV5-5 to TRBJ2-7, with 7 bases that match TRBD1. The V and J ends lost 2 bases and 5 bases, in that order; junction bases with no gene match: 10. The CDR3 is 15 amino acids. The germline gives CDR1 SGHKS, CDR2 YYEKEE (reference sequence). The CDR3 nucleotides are TGTGCCAGCAGCTTCTCCCCCGCAGGGGGTAACGAGCAGTACTTC. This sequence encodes CASSFSPAGGNEQYF. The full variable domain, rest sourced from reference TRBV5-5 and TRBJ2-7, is DAGVTQSPTHLIKTRGQQVTLRCSPISGHKSVSWYQQVLGQGPQFIFQYYEKEERGRGNFPDRFSARQFPNYSSELNVNALLLGDSALYLCASSFSPAGGNEQYFGPGTRLTVT.

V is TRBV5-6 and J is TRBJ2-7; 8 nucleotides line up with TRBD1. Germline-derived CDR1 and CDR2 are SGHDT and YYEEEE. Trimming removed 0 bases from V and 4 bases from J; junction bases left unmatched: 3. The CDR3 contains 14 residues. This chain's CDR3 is CASSLVQGDYEQYF. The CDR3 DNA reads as TGTGCCAGCAGCTTGGTACAGGGGGATTACGAGCAGTACTTC.

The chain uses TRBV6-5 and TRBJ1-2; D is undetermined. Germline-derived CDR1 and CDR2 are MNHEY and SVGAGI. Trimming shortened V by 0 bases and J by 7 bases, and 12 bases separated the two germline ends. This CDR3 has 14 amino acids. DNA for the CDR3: TGTGCCAGCAGTTACTCCTCCAGAGCAGGTGGCTACACCTTC. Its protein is CASSYSSRAGGYTF.

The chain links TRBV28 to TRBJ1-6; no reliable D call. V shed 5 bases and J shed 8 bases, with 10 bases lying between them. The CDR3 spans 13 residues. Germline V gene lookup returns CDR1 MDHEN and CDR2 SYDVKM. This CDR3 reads CASSAKLDSPLHF. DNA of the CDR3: TGTGCCAGCAGTGCTAAACTTGATTCACCCCTCCACTTT.